This T cell receptor (beta chain) was identified in a study of T-cell reconstitution after alpha-beta-depleted transplantation in children (TCRdb year 2016). In terms of the full investigation: T-cell immune reconstitution after TCRalphabeta/CD19-depleted allogeneic hematopoietic cell transplantation in children was quantitatively tracked in the study by means of TCR repertoire profiling.

Libraries were prepared through PCR. The instrument given in TCRdb is Illumina HiSeq 2500. TCR libraries were prepared with molecular barcoding, using unique molecular identifiers to normalize TCRbeta repertoire quantification. TCRdb itself trimmed the public reads at Q25 with fastp, ran MiXCR and retained productive beta chains. For every CDR3 protein sequence, its rows merge into one entry that carries the most common genes and DNA. The sample yields about 600,000 distinct CDR3 sequences; 8% to 11% were counted once. The top ten clonotypes cover roughly 4% of the sample. Comment on this clonotype: Its target antigen remains unknown. Base qualities were left out, and no much larger clone turns up one base away.

Trimming removed 3 bases from V and 6 bases from J, leaving 12 bases between the germline ends. Via the germline V gene (reference sequence), CDR1 is SEHNR and CDR2 FQNEAQ. Counted from cysteine to phenylalanine, this CDR3 has 13 amino acids. Solely the CDR3 DNA is kept, with 39 bases framed from the first base. This sequence uses TRBV7-9 and TRBJ2-7; the D gene identity is not certain. Here the sequenced sample was PBMCs from the stem cell graft donor, taken from the stem cell graft. The receptor was isolated from a human donor who donated a stem cell graft to a child with acute myeloid leukemia. The DNA sequence is as follows: TGTGCCAGCAGCTTCCAGACTTTTGGCGAGCAGTACTTC. Its amino acids are CASSFQTFGEQYF.